The subject of this entry is one TCR beta chain. Its antigen is undetermined. This record comes from a study of cytomegalovirus exposure and HLA in healthy donors. Study results and limitations: The authors judged a highly shared variant cluster likely a sequencing artifact. Rare TCR sequences dominated, though some public TCRs recurred in many donors.

PCR was performed using 60 Vbeta and 13 Jbeta primers. As handled by the study authors: A follow-up analysis tallied tens of millions of unique TCR beta chains, roughly 11 million shared. Profiling relied on immunoSEQ multiplex PCR, and the TCRdb table lists in-frame clones only, not all of them. V and J calls and clone size are those listed in that table; D and trimming were worked out from the DNA. The repertoire consists of approximately 170,000 clones, with about 76% occurring once and the leading ten covering roughly 7.3%. The CDR3 has 18 amino acids. The V segment lost 4 bases and the J segment 0 bases; nucleotides outside the gene matches: 8. Germline CDR1 is SGHAT and CDR2 is FQNNGV.

The material sequenced was PBMCs. This clonotype was obtained from a male donor in good health and CMV-seropositive. The chain joins TRBV11-2 to TRBJ2-2, with 10 positions matching TRBD2. CDR3 sequence reads: CASSSLSGLAANTGELFF. As DNA, the CDR3 is TGTGCCAGCAGCTCACTCTCCGGACTAGCGGCGAACACCGGGGAGCTGTTTTTT.